The entry below gives a single T cell receptor (beta chain) sequence along with its context. Its target is not known. This sample was included in a study of T-cell memory formation after mild COVID-19. This CDR3 region has 15 residues. V lost 3 bases to trimming and J lost 2 bases, with 16 bases between them. CDR1 and CDR2 (germline): DFQATT, SNEGSKA (reference sequence). The study's findings and limits: Second-wave clones with a day 37 peak had unconfirmed SARS-CoV-2 specificity. Contracting clones localized mainly to CM and EM when CD4+ and mainly to EMRA when CD8+. Day 15 to 85 contractors were CD4/CD8 balanced; later expanders leaned CD4+.

With constant-segment primers, 5'RACE yielded cDNA libraries of TCR alpha and TCR beta that carried sample barcodes and UMIs. TCRdb re-called the 5' RACE reads with MiXCR, one entry per CDR3 protein. The sample lists under 150,000 distinct CDR3 sequences, about 16% seen once, with about 14% in the top ten. The chain joins TRBV20-1 to TRBJ1-1; no definite D call. The receptor was isolated from an adult woman who had mild COVID-19 (a few samples of this study predate the infection). Cell type and time point are not known. Sequenced: PBMCs or a T cell subset sorted from them (not recorded which). The CDR3 DNA reads TGCAGTGCTAGGTATGGTTCGGGCGGTAACACTGAAGCTTTCTTT. It yields the protein CSARYGSGGNTEAFF.